Below, 30 T cell receptor beta chains from the same sample are listed, as sequenced in a study of shared clonotypes between healthy human individuals. Here immunoSEQ multiplex PCR was the method, and the copy in TCRdb shows in-frame clones only, minus some. The sample lists fewer than 1 million clones; 90% to 97% were seen once. Naive CD8 isolation took CD45RO-negative cells positively selected for CCR7 and excluded terminally differentiated effector memory CD45RA+ cells. The sequencing sample was made of naive CD8+ T cells sorted from blood. Receptor source: a man younger than 45 in good health.

V gene TRBV13 combines with J gene TRBJ2-3, with 10 nucleotides matching TRBD2. V lost 6 bases and J lost 3; bases outside the gene matches: 9. Germline V gene data show CDR1 as PRHDT and CDR2 as FYEKMQ (reference sequence). This CDR3 is 16 amino acids long. The CDR3 coding sequence is TGTGCCAGCAGGGATCTAGCGGGAGTATTTACAGATACGCAGTATTTT. This gives the protein CASRDLAGVFTDTQYF.

J is TRBJ2-1 and V is TRBV29-1, with 8 positions matching TRBD1. The CDR3 runs 16 residues. V was pared by 1 base and J by 4 bases, with 9 bases of the junction left unmatched. Germline assignment: CDR1 SQVTM and CDR2 ANQGSEA. DNA of the CDR3: TGCAGCGTTGAAGTGGGTCCGGGACAGGTATACAATGAGCAGTTCTTC. Translation: CSVEVGPGQVYNEQFF.

The V gene is TRBV7-9, the J gene TRBJ1-2; no clear D gene. V gave up 5 bases and J gave up 0 bases, with 16 bases separating them. The CDR3 is made up of 16 amino acids. Germline assignment: CDR1 SEHNR and CDR2 FQNEAQ (reference sequence). CDR3 sequence reads: CASSPPLELANYGYTF. In DNA, the CDR3 is TGTGCCAGCAGCCCTCCCCTTGAGTTAGCTAACTATGGCTACACCTTC.

This clone was picked up one time. The chain combines TRBV9 with TRBJ2-1, with 7 bases matching TRBD2. Per germline, CDR1 SGDLS and CDR2 YYNGEE. CDR3 length: 17 amino acids. The ends lost 4 bases at V and 0 bases at J; junction bases unmatched: 10. CDR3 region: CASSPLTSPYSYNEQFF. The CDR3 bases are TGTGCCAGCAGCCCATTGACTAGCCCTTACTCCTACAATGAGCAGTTCTTC.

This clone was counted once. The chain carries TRBV10-3 and TRBJ2-3; 8 bases fit TRBD2. Germline loops: CDR1 ENHRY, CDR2 SYGVKD. After removal of 0 bases from V and 1 base from J, the junction contained 3 bases not matched to a gene. The CDR3 contains 16 residues. CDR3 DNA sequence: TGTGCCATCAGTGAGTCCCCGGGAGGGGGCACAGATACGCAGTATTTT. This codes for CAISESPGGGTDTQYF.

This chain links TRBV29-1 with TRBJ2-7; the match to TRBD1 covers 7 bases. The CDR3 covers 13 residues. The germline CDR1 and CDR2 sequences are SQVTM and ANQGSEA. The V gene end was trimmed by 6 bases and the J gene end by 3 bases; junction bases not matched to a gene: 8. The CDR3 region is CSVRPRDSYEQYF. Written as DNA, the CDR3 is TGCAGCGTCAGACCCCGGGACAGCTACGAGCAGTACTTC.

The chain is built from TRBV5-1 and TRBJ1-4; TRBD1 is a possible D gene (6 bases). Trimming pared 6 bases from V and 0 bases from J, leaving 15 bases between. The germline gives CDR1 SGHRS, CDR2 YFSETQ. The CDR3 is 16 amino acids. CDR3 nucleotides: TGCGCCAGCACCGAGGACAGTTTATCAACTAATGAAAAACTGTTTTTT. Amino acid sequence: CASTEDSLSTNEKLFF.

The chain uses TRBV10-3 and TRBJ2-2; 9 nucleotides agree with TRBD2. Trimming at V came to 7 bases and at J to 6 bases, leaving 9 bases not matched to a gene. Per germline, CDR1 ENHRY and CDR2 SYGVKD. The CDR3 runs 15 residues. The CDR3 coding sequence is TGTGCCATCACCGACACTAGCGGGTTCGCCGGGGAGCTGTTTTTT. Translated: CAITDTSGFAGELFF.

Here the CDR3 DNA reads TGCAGCGTTGAAATGGCGGGAGCGAACACCGGGGAGCTGTTTTTT. Protein sequence: CSVEMAGANTGELFF. The J gene is TRBJ2-2, the V gene TRBV29-1; 7 positions match TRBD2. The J segment lost 0 bases and the V segment lost 2 bases, leaving 3 bases of the junction unmatched. The CDR3 is made up of 15 amino acids. CDR1 is SQVTM, CDR2 ANQGSEA, per germline.

V is TRBV7-9 and J is TRBJ1-5, with D uncertain. CDR3 length: 16 residues. Germline lookup yields CDR1 SEHNR and CDR2 FQNEAQ (reference sequence). The germline V and J ends were trimmed by 8 bases and 5 bases, with 22 bases remaining between them. The CDR3 sequence: CASAPWPAAFDQPQHF. CDR3 bases: TGTGCCAGCGCCCCATGGCCAGCGGCCTTCGATCAGCCCCAGCATTTT. Based on the CDR3 plus reference TRBV7-9 and TRBJ1-5, the full variable domain is DTGVSQNPRHKITKRGQNVTFRCDPISEHNRLYWYRQTLGQGPEFLTYFQNEAQLEKSRLLSDRFSAERPKGSFSTLEIQRTEQGDSAMYLCASAPWPAAFDQPQHFGDGTRLSIL.

Here the CDR3 DNA reads TGCGCCAGCAGCCAAGAAAGGGGGGGATTCTACAATGAGCAGTTCTTC. As protein: CASSQERGGFYNEQFF. The J gene is TRBJ2-1, the V gene TRBV4-3, with D perhaps TRBD2 (7 bases). This CDR3 is 16 amino acids long. Germline V gene sequence: CDR1 LGHNA, CDR2 YSLEER. Trimming shortened V by 0 bases and J by 3 bases, and 12 bases separated the two germline ends.

V gene TRBV6-1 combines with J gene TRBJ1-4; D remains unclear. V was shortened by 6 bases and J by 5 bases, with 10 bases between the two germline ends. Per the germline V gene, CDR1 is MNHNS and CDR2 is SASEGT. The CDR3 has 13 amino acids. CDR3 sequence (DNA): TGTGCCAGCAGGGACGGGCGGAATGAAAAACTGTTTTTT. Translated: CASRDGRNEKLFF.

The V call is TRBV28, the J call TRBJ2-3; a weak D match, TRBD1 (6 bases). The germline CDR1 and CDR2 sequences are MDHEN and SYDVKM. Between the trimmed V and J ends, which lost 1 base and 1 base, there was a span of 15 bases. The CDR3 extends over 17 amino acids. The CDR3 DNA sequence: TGTGCCAGCAGTTTATCGACAGGAGTAGGAGGCACAGATACGCAGTATTTT. Translating gives CASSLSTGVGGTDTQYF.

The chain links TRBV25-1 to TRBJ2-3, with 10 positions matching TRBD1. Trimming removed 7 bases from V and 6 bases from J; junction bases left unmatched: 13. In germline, CDR1 is MGHDK, CDR2 SYGVNS. The length of the CDR3 is 16 residues. CDR3 loop: CASTGQGGSVYDTQYF. The DNA of the CDR3 is TGTGCCAGCACCGGACAGGGGGGGTCGGTTTATGATACGCAGTATTTT.

CDR3 in DNA: TGTGCCAGCAGTAGGGACAGCCCCTATCAACTCGGCCTACCGAGGAGTCCTGAAAAACTGTTTTTT. Residues: CASSRDSPYQLGLPRSPEKLFF. The chain joins TRBV2 to TRBJ1-4; TRBD1 agrees at 7 bases. CDR1 SNHLY and CDR2 FYNNEI come from the germline V gene. Trimming removed 5 bases from V and 7 bases from J; junction bases left unmatched: 31. This CDR3 spans 22 amino acids.

This clone came up once. The chain employs TRBV7-2 and TRBJ2-5, with TRBD2 as a possible D gene (6 bases). The V and J ends lost 5 bases and 3 bases respectively, with 13 bases between them. Germline loops: CDR1 SGHTA, CDR2 FQGNSA. The CDR3 covers 14 residues. DNA for the CDR3: TGTGCCAGCAGCCCCCCCTCGGGAGAAGAGACCCAGTACTTC. Its translation is CASSPPSGEETQYF.

CDR3 residues: CASSFNLAGVADTQYF. The DNA of the CDR3 is TGTGCCAGCAGTTTTAATCTAGCGGGAGTTGCGGATACGCAGTATTTT. V is TRBV28 and J is TRBJ2-3; 10 bases line up with TRBD2. Germline trimming cut 3 bases from V and 6 bases from J; bases unmatched to any gene: 9. Germline CDR1 reads MDHEN; CDR2 reads SYDVKM. This CDR3 comprises 16 residues.

The chain combines TRBV29-1 with TRBJ2-5; no clear D gene. The J call may not be correct, given that the DNA end is closer to TRBJ2-7. The CDR3 has 11 residues. The V gene's germline CDR1 is SQVTM and CDR2 ANQGSEA. This chain's CDR3 is CSADKDYEQYF. The CDR3 coding sequence is TGCAGCGCCGACAAGGACTACGAGCAGTACTTC.

The CDR3: CASSFAGNYEQYF. CDR3 bases: TGTGCCAGTAGTTTTGCAGGGAACTACGAGCAGTACTTC. The V call is TRBV19, the J call TRBJ2-7; maybe TRBD1 (5 bases). Germline V lookup: CDR1 LNHDA, CDR2 SQIVND (reference sequence). Trimming removed 5 bases from V and 3 bases from J, with 11 bases in between. The CDR3 runs 13 residues.

The chain has TRBV5-1 and TRBJ2-1, with D unresolved. The CDR3 is 14 amino acids. In germline, CDR1 is SGHRS, CDR2 YFSETQ. The ends were cut back, 2 bases at V and 2 bases at J, with 8 bases in the middle. DNA of the CDR3: TGCGCCAGCAGCTTTCAACGGGCCTACAATGAGCAGTTCTTC. This codes for CASSFQRAYNEQFF.

V gene TRBV5-6 combines with J gene TRBJ2-7, with a weak D call TRBD1 (5 bases). Trimming stripped 4 bases from V and 3 bases from J, with 14 bases between. Germline V gene lookup returns CDR1 SGHDT and CDR2 YYEEEE. The CDR3 has 14 residues. CDR3 coding DNA: TGTGCCAGCAGCCAAGGGGTGAGAGGCTACGAGCAGTACTTC. This encodes CASSQGVRGYEQYF.

The V and J genes are TRBV9 and TRBJ2-3, with 9 bases lining up with TRBD1. V gave up 3 bases and J gave up 0 bases; unmatched junction bases: 2. Germline V gives CDR1 SGDLS, CDR2 YYNGEE. This CDR3 has 15 amino acids. CDR3 DNA: TGTGCCAGCAGCGAACAGGGGGCTAGCACAGATACGCAGTATTTT. Protein sequence: CASSEQGASTDTQYF.

CDR3: CASSFLLFPIREQVYEQYF. CDR3 DNA: TGTGCCAGCAGTTTCCTATTGTTTCCTATACGGGAGCAGGTCTACGAGCAGTACTTC. The chain recombines TRBV28 with TRBJ2-7, with D possibly being TRBD2 (6 bases). The germline CDR1 and CDR2 sequences are MDHEN and SYDVKM. The CDR3 covers 19 residues. Between the trimmed V and J ends, which lost 3 bases and 3 bases, there was a span of 27 bases.

This clone was seen only once. This chain links TRBV11-2 with TRBJ2-3; D is unclear. Per germline, CDR1 SGHAT and CDR2 FQNNGV. This CDR3 contains 12 residues. V dropped 3 bases and J dropped 5 bases, with 6 bases sitting between them. CDR3 in amino acids: CASSFFEDTQYF. The CDR3, as DNA: TGTGCCAGCAGCTTTTTTGAAGATACGCAGTATTTT.

The chain combines TRBV27 with TRBJ1-2; 10 bases map to TRBD1. The V and J ends lost 0 bases and 6 bases, in that order; junction bases with no gene match: 7. The germline CDR1 and CDR2 sequences are MNHEY and SMNVEV (reference sequence). This CDR3 has 16 residues. The CDR3, as DNA: TGTGCCAGCAGTTTATCTCGGGCCGGGACAGGGGATGGCTACACCTTC. Amino acids: CASSLSRAGTGDGYTF.

The V gene is TRBV19, the J gene TRBJ2-1, with D tentatively TRBD1 (6 bases). The length of the CDR3 is 16 residues. Trimming shortened V by 3 bases and J by 4 bases, and 16 bases separated the two germline ends. Germline lookup yields CDR1 LNHDA and CDR2 SQIVND (reference sequence). CDR3 amino acids: CASSMFRRGLYNEQFF. DNA for the CDR3: TGTGCCAGTAGTATGTTTCGCAGGGGCTTGTACAATGAGCAGTTCTTC.

The J gene is TRBJ2-2, the V gene TRBV7-9, with D tentatively TRBD1 (6 bases). V lost 7 bases to trimming and J lost 6 bases, with 9 bases between them. The CDR3 length is 12 residues. Germline V lookup: CDR1 SEHNR, CDR2 FQNEAQ (reference sequence). CDR3 region: CASNRESGELFF. The CDR3 nucleotides read TGTGCCAGCAACAGGGAATCCGGGGAGCTGTTTTTT.

This chain links TRBV28 with TRBJ1-5; perhaps TRBD1 as D (5 bases). Germline CDR1 MDHEN, CDR2 SYDVKM. There are 15 residues in the CDR3. Deletions cut 6 bases from V and 2 bases from J, with 14 bases between. This CDR3 reads CASRWTRTGNQPQHF. The CDR3 nucleotides read TGTGCCAGCAGGTGGACACGGACTGGCAATCAGCCCCAGCATTTT.

This clone was observed once. The chain is built from TRBV7-9 and TRBJ2-5; maybe TRBD2 (5 bases). V was cut by 4 bases and J by 2 bases, with 14 bases left in between. The CDR3 has 15 amino acids. Germline-derived CDR1 and CDR2 are SEHNR and FQNEAQ (reference sequence). CDR3 nucleotides: TGTGCCAGCAGCTCCCCGTTCGAGGGACAAGAGACCCAGTACTTC. Its translation: CASSSPFEGQETQYF.

V is TRBV28 and J is TRBJ2-2; 13 nucleotides match TRBD2. Germline assignment: CDR1 MDHEN and CDR2 SYDVKM. After removal of 4 bases from V and 5 bases from J, the junction contained 13 bases not matched to a gene. The CDR3 length is 19 residues. CDR3 amino acids: CASSSLGTSGIWKTGELFF. CDR3 in DNA: TGTGCCAGCAGTTCACTAGGGACTAGCGGGATCTGGAAAACCGGGGAGCTGTTTTTT.